Listed below are T cell receptor beta chains from one sample, sequenced in a study of human T cells and chemical hapten exposure. TCRdb re-called the RACE reads with MiXCR, one entry per CDR3 protein. The repertoire consists of approximately 80,000 distinct CDR3 sequences, with 10% occurring once and the leading ten covering approximately 2.3%. Source: whole blood, taken in connection with sensitization to the hapten diphenylcyclopropenone (DPC). These receptors were obtained from a woman aged 25 to 39 with alopecia areata. Some clones in this sample may be carry-over from other donors' samples. CDR3s include the opening cysteine and the closing phenylalanine or tryptophan. Each record gives: V gene, J gene, clone size, D gene, CDR3 DNA, CDR3 protein. The D gene is left open where the match is weak. Not all rows give a size; the values are once, few, many and, for expanded clones, a class.

TRBV4-3,TRBJ2-1,many,.,TGCGCCAGCAGCCAACTAAGCTCCTACAATGAGCAGTTCTTC,CASSQLSSYNEQFF
TRBV28,TRBJ1-6,.,.,TGTGCCAGCAGCCCCAGGATGGGGGAAGGATGGCTCCACTTT,CASSPRMGEGWLHF
TRBV7-9,TRBJ1-2,many,.,TGTGCCAGCAGCCCCCAACCGACAGGAGGCTATGGCTACACCTTC,CASSPQPTGGYGYTF
TRBV6-6,TRBJ1-4,many,TRBD1,TGTGCCAGCAGTTACCCGGGGACAGGGAGGGAAGCTAATGAAAAACTGTTTTTT,CASSYPGTGREANEKLFF
TRBV7-3,TRBJ2-3,many,.,TGTGCCAGCAGCTTAACAAACGCCCCGGCGGATACGCAGTATTTT,CASSLTNAPADTQYF
TRBV6-5,TRBJ2-6,.,.,TGTGCCAGCAGTTACTGGCAGGGGACAGGGGCCAACGTCCTGACTTTC,CASSYWQGTGANVLTF
TRBV7-6,TRBJ2-7,.,TRBD1,TGTGCCAGCAGCCTATCCGGGACAGGGTATTACGAGCAGTACTTC,CASSLSGTGYYEQYF
TRBV28,TRBJ1-2,many,.,TGTGCCACGCAAGGGGAATACTATGGCTACACCTTC,CATQGEYYGYTF
TRBV19,TRBJ2-3,.,TRBD1,TGTGCCAGTAGTCCCAACCGGGACAGATACACAGATACGCAGTATTTT,CASSPNRDRYTDTQYF
TRBV11-2,TRBJ1-2,.,.,TGTGCCAGCAGCTTAGATCGGAGCTACACCTTC,CASSLDRSYTF
TRBV12-3/TRBV12-4,TRBJ1-1,.,.,TGTGCCAGCAGCCCCCCCGGGGAGAACACTGAAGCTTTCTTT,CASSPPGENTEAFF
TRBV7-8,TRBJ1-6,many,.,TGTGCCAGCGGGAACCGACAGGCCTCTTCACCCCTCCACTTT,CASGNRQASSPLHF
TRBV10-2,TRBJ1-1,many,.,TGCGCCAGCAGGGAAGGGGCTGAAGCTTTCTTT,CASREGAEAFF
TRBV10-2,TRBJ2-5,.,TRBD2,TGCGCCAGCAGGTCTGGACTAGCGGGCGGTGAGACCCAGTACTTC,CASRSGLAGGETQYF
TRBV11-1,TRBJ2-3,.,TRBD2,TGTGCCAGCAGCCCACCAGGCCTAGCGGCAACAGATACGCAGTATTTT,CASSPPGLAATDTQYF
TRBV18,TRBJ2-7,many,.,TGTGCCAGCTCACCAATCCCAGGGGATAGGTACGAGCAGTACTTC,CASSPIPGDRYEQYF
TRBV20-1,TRBJ2-1,many,TRBD2,TGCAGTGCCCCCCGGGGGGGAAGCTCCTACAATGAGCAGTTCTTC,CSAPRGGSSYNEQFF
TRBV28,TRBJ2-5,.,.,TGTGCCAGCAGATCGCCACTTAATCCCCGGCAAGAGACCCAGTACTTC,CASRSPLNPRQETQYF
TRBV9,TRBJ1-4,.,.,TGTGCCAGCAGCGTAGCCGGGGATACTAATGAAAAACTGTTTTTT,CASSVAGDTNEKLFF
TRBV6-1,TRBJ2-1,few,.,TGTGCCAGCAGGGGGGGTAATGAGCAGTTCTTC,CASRGGNEQFF
TRBV11-1,TRBJ2-1,.,TRBD1,TGTGCCAGCAGCTCGGACAGGACTTTCGACAATGAGCAGTTCTTC,CASSSDRTFDNEQFF
TRBV12-3/TRBV12-4,TRBJ2-3,many,TRBD2,TGTGCCAGCAGTTTTAGCGGGGGGCGGAGCACAGATACGCAGTATTTT,CASSFSGGRSTDTQYF
TRBV4-3,TRBJ1-2,many,.,TGCGCCAGCAGCCAAGATACCGGTTATGGCTACACCTTC,CASSQDTGYGYTF
TRBV6-5,TRBJ1-2,few,.,TGTGCCAGCAGTCGGGGGATTAGGCTTGGGTCTAACTATGGCTACACCTTC,CASSRGIRLGSNYGYTF
TRBV20-1,TRBJ2-7,.,.,TGCAGTGCTAGAGAAGAAGGGAATATCTACGAGCAGTACTTC,CSAREEGNIYEQYF
TRBV11-2,TRBJ2-7,many,.,TGTGCCAGCAGCCCTCCCGGGCCGTTAGAGATCTTC,CASSPPGPLEIF
TRBV28,TRBJ2-3,many,TRBD2,TGTGCCAGCAGTTCCGGGACTAGGGGCACAGATACGCAGTATTTT,CASSSGTRGTDTQYF
TRBV7-6,TRBJ2-3,.,.,TGTGCCAGCAGCTTAGATCAGACTCGCACAGATACGCAGTATTTT,CASSLDQTRTDTQYF
TRBV7-3,TRBJ2-1,many,TRBD1,TGTGCCAGCAGCTTATGGGACAGGGGCAATGAGCAGTTCTTC,CASSLWDRGNEQFF
TRBV7-2,TRBJ2-1,few,TRBD2,TGTGCCAGCAGCTTAGCAAGGACTAGCGGGAGTGGGGGCTCCTACAATGAGCAGTTCTTC,CASSLARTSGSGGSYNEQFF
TRBV7-7,TRBJ2-7,.,TRBD1,TGTGCCAGCAGCTCCGACAGGGGAGGCGAGCAGTACTTC,CASSSDRGGEQYF
TRBV12-3/TRBV12-4,TRBJ1-1,few,TRBD1,TGTGCCAGCACCCTAGGACAGGGTGGAAGGAACACTGAAGCTTTCTTT,CASTLGQGGRNTEAFF
TRBV7-8,TRBJ1-2,many,.,TGTGCCAGCAGCCCGGGAGGGTTCGTTGGAGATGGCTACACCTTC,CASSPGGFVGDGYTF
TRBV9,TRBJ1-5,.,.,TGTGCCAGCAGCGTCGACACACTGGCCGGCAATCAGCCCCAGCATTTT,CASSVDTLAGNQPQHF
TRBV12-3/TRBV12-4,TRBJ2-2,many,.,TGTGCCAGCAGTTCAACGATGGGCGGGGAGCTGTTTTTT,CASSSTMGGELFF
TRBV28,TRBJ1-1,many,TRBD1,TGTGCCAGCAGTACCGGGACAGGGGACGCTGAAGCTTTCTTT,CASSTGTGDAEAFF
TRBV5-1,TRBJ2-7,.,.,TGCGCCAGCAGCTTGGCCGACGAGCAGTACTTC,CASSLADEQYF
TRBV7-9,TRBJ2-2,many,.,TGTGCCAGCACCCGAACTGCTGCGGTTGGGAGAGCGAACACCGGGGAGCTGTTTTTT,CASTRTAAVGRANTGELFF
TRBV7-9,TRBJ1-6,few,TRBD1,TGTGCCAGCAACCCCCCGGGCAGGGGGCAAATTCGGCCCCTCCACTTT,CASNPPGRGQIRPLHF
TRBV20-1,TRBJ1-2,few,.,TGCAGTGCTAGGTCCAGGGATGGCTATGGCTACACCTTC,CSARSRDGYGYTF
TRBV11-2,TRBJ2-5,few,TRBD1,TGTGCCAGCAGCTGGACAGGGGGGACCCAGTACTTC,CASSWTGGTQYF
TRBV28,TRBJ2-7,few,.,TGTGCCAGTAGCGAAACAGGGTTGTCCGACGAGCAGTACTTC,CASSETGLSDEQYF
TRBV12-3/TRBV12-4,TRBJ1-2,.,.,TGTGCCAGCAGTTTGGGCAGACCCTATGGCTACACCTTC,CASSLGRPYGYTF
TRBV29-1,TRBJ2-1,many,.,TGCAGCGTTGACAGGAGTAGGGCCTACAATGAGCAGTTCTTC,CSVDRSRAYNEQFF
TRBV6-4,TRBJ2-1,many,.,TGTGCCAGCAGTTCCGGGACTTACGGGAACAATGAGCAGTTCTTC,CASSSGTYGNNEQFF
TRBV24-1,TRBJ2-7,few,.,TGTGCCACGAGCCCTGGCGCGAGCTCCTACGAGCAGTACTTC,CATSPGASSYEQYF
TRBV28,TRBJ1-6,few,.,TGTGCCAGCAGTTTTAATCGGGGGGCGGGGAATTCACCCCTCCACTTT,CASSFNRGAGNSPLHF
TRBV12-3/TRBV12-4,TRBJ2-3,many,.,TGTGCCAGCAGTCCCGGGACCGAAGATACGCAGTATTTT,CASSPGTEDTQYF
TRBV12-3/TRBV12-4,TRBJ1-6,many,TRBD1,TGTGCCAGCAGTTCCCAAGGGGGCAGGGGTTCACCCCTCCACTTT,CASSSQGGRGSPLHF
TRBV18,TRBJ2-7,many,TRBD1,TGTGCCAGCTCACTTCCCGGGACAGGAGCCTACGAGCAGTACTTC,CASSLPGTGAYEQYF
TRBV14,TRBJ2-3,few,.,TGTGCCAGCAGCCAAGTCGTGGGGAGAACAGATACGCAGTATTTT,CASSQVVGRTDTQYF
TRBV6-5,TRBJ2-1,few,TRBD2,TGTGCCAGCAGTTACTTAGCGGGATTCGGTAATGAGCAGTTCTTC,CASSYLAGFGNEQFF
TRBV29-1,TRBJ2-3,few,TRBD1,TGCAGCGTCTGGACAGGGGCGAGCTTCGATACGCAGTATTTT,CSVWTGASFDTQYF
TRBV4-1,TRBJ2-1,.,TRBD2,TGCGCCAGCAGCCAACTAGCGGGGTACAATGAGCAGTTCTTC,CASSQLAGYNEQFF
TRBV9,TRBJ2-3,.,TRBD1,TGTGCCAGCAGCGTTCGAGGGGGCTGGTCAGATACGCAGTATTTT,CASSVRGGWSDTQYF
TRBV27,TRBJ2-1,many,.,TGTGCCGCCGTGGGGGTCACGCAGATTTGGTTCTTC,CAAVGVTQIWFF
TRBV28,TRBJ2-4,.,.,TGTGCCAGCAGTCCTTCCCAGCTAGCCAAAAACATTCAGTACTTC,CASSPSQLAKNIQYF
TRBV20-1,TRBJ2-2,many,.,TGCAGTGCTAGAGACTTGCGGCTGGGGGCCGGGGAGCTGTTTTTT,CSARDLRLGAGELFF
TRBV7-2,TRBJ2-3,.,.,TGTGCCAGCAGCTTAGGTTGGCGGGGGCCGGCCTCGGAAGCCGACACAGATACGCAGTATTTT,CASSLGWRGPASEADTDTQYF